The entry that follows covers one T cell receptor (beta chain) sequence. This clonotype has ten or more counts. Which antigen it targets is not known. Base-call qualities are not available, and no considerably larger clone is one nucleotide away. The entry originates in a study of T cells after yellow fever vaccination (dated by TCRdb to about 2019). The study in broad terms: Libraries from fractions with low cell numbers were prepared with the SMART-Seq v4 Ultra Low Input RNA kit. Two healthy male donors, one aged 18 to 29 and one aged 30 to 40 years, made up the cohort. To track T-cell clones before and after primary and booster YFV17D yellow fever vaccination, bulk TCR alpha and beta repertoires were sequenced longitudinally. Blood samples were taken at several timepoints before and after primary and secondary immunization, and bulk PBMC replicates and cell subsets were isolated. What the authors observed across the whole study: Computational filtering was required because FACS-sorted repertoires could contain abundant contaminating clonotypes from the bulk population. A small fraction of clonotypes appeared in both the CD4 and CD8 compartments, likely as a result of convergent recombination. Compared with the primary T-cell response, the secondary T-cell response was faster but weaker, reaching its peak on day 5 rather than on day 15. Because only two donors were included in the study, the extent to which the findings can be generalized is limited. Most clones expanded after primary vaccination were re-detected after the booster (almost 98% of CD4 and around 88% of CD8), suggesting broad memory maintenance.

This specimen's treatment or condition label, interpreted: live attenuated yellow fever vaccine strain. A standard Ficoll-Paque protocol was used to isolate PBMCs from peripheral blood. Dynabeads CD4 and CD8 positive selection kits were used to isolate CD4 and CD8 T-cell fractions. RNA was extracted with TriZol from bulk PBMCs, CD4 and CD8 fractions, and dextramer-positive and dextramer-negative fractions. TCR cDNA was synthesized by 5'RACE template switching, through which a universal primer site and unique molecular identifiers were introduced. Priming for cDNA synthesis came from both the TCR alpha and TCR beta constant segments. Library amplification used two PCR steps, and the second PCR step added sample barcodes and sequencing adapters. Sequencing of libraries was done on Illumina HiSeq 2500 (2x100 bp) or NovaSeq (2x150 bp). Regarding the original processing steps: Demultiplexing of reads and collapsing into UMI consensus sequences were performed with MIGEC, and V(D)J alignment was carried out with MiXCR. Vaccine-responding clonotypes were defined with edgeR using replicate PBMC samples, requiring FDR below 0.01 and a log2 fold change above 5 up to day 15. Each bulk clonotype was labeled CD4 or CD8 based on which sequenced repertoire, CD4 or CD8, contained the clonotype at higher abundance. Using fastp at Q25 and MiXCR, TCRdb reprocessed the public reads and kept productive beta chains. Each entry is one CDR3 protein sequence, shown with its most common DNA and genes. The V and J calls follow TCRdb's processing rather than the paper's. The sample contains 200,000 to 300,000 distinct CDR3 sequences, more than 6.5% of them found a single time. The ten largest clones capture 1.1% of the sample.

This receptor was identified in a young man who received the YFV17D yellow fever vaccine. The sequencing used CD4+ T cells sorted from PBMCs, collected on the day of the yellow fever booster vaccination.

This receptor has the CDR3 CSATGAPTDTQYF. The DNA sequence follows: TGCAGTGCCACGGGAGCCCCCACAGATACGCAGTATTTT. The chain links TRBV20-1 with TRBJ2-3; D gene: possibly TRBD2, on 6 matching bases. Taken from the germline V gene (reference sequence), the CDR1 and CDR2 loops are DFQATT and SNEGSKA. Trimming at the junction amounts to 6 bases on V and 2 bases on J, and the germline ends lie 12 bases apart. From the cysteine up to the phenylalanine, the CDR3 has a length of 13 residues. Only the CDR3 DNA is retained, 39 bases long and in frame from the first base.